Given below is one T cell receptor (beta chain) in context. There are a few counts of this clonotype. Its specific antigen is unknown. No qualities accompany the bases; no much larger clone lies one base away. These data originate in a study of patients and donors after allogeneic stem cell transplantation (dated by TCRdb to the early 2020s). The CDR3 runs 14 residues from the cysteine to the phenylalanine. The kept DNA is CDR3 alone, 42 bases in frame from the first base. Based on the germline V gene, the CDR1 and CDR2 sequences are MNHEY and SVGEGT. V loses 4 bases, J loses 1 base, and the germline ends lie 7 bases apart. The protocol used for the library was RT-PCR. TCRdb lists the instrument as NextSeq 550. TCRdb's own reprocessing of the public reads used fastp at Q25 and MiXCR and kept productive beta chains. For every CDR3 protein sequence, its rows merge into one entry that carries the most common genes and DNA. In all, the sample holds 900,000 to 1,000,000 distinct CDR3 sequences, and around 17% of those were seen once. Roughly 6% of the sample is held by the ten biggest clonotypes.

The chain was built from TRBV6-2 or TRBV6-3 and TRBJ2-2; no D segment can be confidently identified. This receptor was obtained from a human donor who was either an allogeneic HSCT recipient or a stem cell or donor lymphocyte infusion donor (not recorded which). It is not recorded whose cells these are; they may come from a transplant donor. The sequencing input was blood, either unsorted or a sorted T cell fraction (not recorded which). The CDR3 reads as follows: CASSFNKNTGELFF. The nucleotide sequence is given as TGTGCCAGCAGTTTCAACAAGAACACCGGGGAGCTGTTTTTT.